The clone carrying this T cell receptor (beta chain) was counted a few times. Its target is not known. Germline CDR1 and CDR2: SNHLY and FYNNEI. V trimming: 7 bases; J trimming: 4 bases; junction bases outside the gene matches: 5. The CDR3 is 14 residues long. Since all of the isolated RNA was reverse transcribed, expressed TCRB transcripts were what got sequenced. Profiling relied on immunoSEQ multiplex PCR, and the TCRdb table lists in-frame clones only, not all of them. The sample lists 240,000 or so clones, under 70% occurring once. This specimen belongs to a study of beta chain features in type 1 diabetes. Findings and caveats of the study: Patients with Type 1 diabetes showed moderately but significantly shorter TCRB CDR3s in all four CD4+ subsets. TCRB rearrangement may or may not be influenced by HLA type; here this remained unresolved.

Purity (above 95%) was reached by all sorted populations. The receptor was isolated from a man under 40 in good health. The rearrangement links TRBV2 to TRBJ2-3, with TRBD2 identical over 10 bases. Sequences were obtained from naive CD4+ T cells from blood. CDR3 DNA sequence: TGTGCCAGCATTCTAGCGGGAGTCGCAGATACGCAGTATTTT. Translated: CASILAGVADTQYF.